This T cell receptor (beta chain) was recovered during a study of shared clonotypes between healthy human individuals. Assay used: immunoSEQ multiplex PCR; TCRdb lists only in-frame clones, some missing. The sample contains 2 million to 2.5 million clones, under 97% of which appear only once. CDR1 and CDR2 (germline): SGHAT, FQNNGV. V lost 0 bases and J lost 1, with 7 bases in between. The CDR3 loop spans 15 amino acids. A single count supports this clone. Its specificity is unknown. Healthy and HIV-negative, the adult donors had no recent acute infections or vaccinations. The study, taken as a whole, reports: Non-shared clonotypes had lower generation probabilities than those shared by all four donors.

V gene TRBV11-2 combines with J gene TRBJ2-1, with TRBD2 as a possible D gene (5 bases). The TCR sequence derives from a man aged 18 to 29 in good health. The sequenced sample consisted of naive CD4+ T cells sorted from blood. Subset indicated: CD45RA+ positively selected. CDR3 region: CASSLEGGSYNEQFF. CDR3 bases: TGTGCCAGCAGCTTAGAAGGCGGGTCCTACAATGAGCAGTTCTTC.